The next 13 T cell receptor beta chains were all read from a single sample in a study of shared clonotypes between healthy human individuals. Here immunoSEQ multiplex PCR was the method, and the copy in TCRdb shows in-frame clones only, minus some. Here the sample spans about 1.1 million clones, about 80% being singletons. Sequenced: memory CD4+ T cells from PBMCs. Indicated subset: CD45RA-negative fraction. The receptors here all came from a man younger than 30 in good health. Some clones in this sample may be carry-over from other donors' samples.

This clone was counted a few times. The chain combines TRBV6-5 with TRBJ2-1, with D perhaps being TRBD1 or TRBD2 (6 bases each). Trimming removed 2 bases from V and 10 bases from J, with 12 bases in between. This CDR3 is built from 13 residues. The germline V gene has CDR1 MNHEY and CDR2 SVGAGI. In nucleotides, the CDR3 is TGTGCCAGCAGTTACACAGGGAGGAGAGAGCAGTTCTTC. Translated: CASSYTGRREQFF.

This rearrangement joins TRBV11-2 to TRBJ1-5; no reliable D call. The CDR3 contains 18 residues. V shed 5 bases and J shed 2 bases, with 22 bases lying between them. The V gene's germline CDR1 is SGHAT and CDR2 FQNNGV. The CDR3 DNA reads TGTGCCAGCAGCCTCGATGCCCTAGGACGGTCCCGCAATCAGCCCCAGCATTTT. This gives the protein CASSLDALGRSRNQPQHF.

CDR3 sequence: CASSRKAGSGGSYEQYF. DNA of the CDR3: TGTGCCAGCAGCCGAAAAGCCGGGAGTGGGGGATCCTACGAGCAGTACTTC. This chain joins TRBV4-2 and TRBJ2-7; D possibly corresponds to TRBD2 (6 bases). The CDR3 spans 17 residues. Germline V lookup: CDR1 LGHNA, CDR2 YNFKEQ. V lost 4 bases, J lost 1 base, and 20 bases lay in between.

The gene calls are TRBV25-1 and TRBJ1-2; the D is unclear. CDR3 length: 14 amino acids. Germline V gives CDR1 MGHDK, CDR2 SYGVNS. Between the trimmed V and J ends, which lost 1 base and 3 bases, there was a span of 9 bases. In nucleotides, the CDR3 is TGTGCCAGCAGTGAATTTAAGGTTGACTATGGCTACACCTTC. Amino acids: CASSEFKVDYGYTF.

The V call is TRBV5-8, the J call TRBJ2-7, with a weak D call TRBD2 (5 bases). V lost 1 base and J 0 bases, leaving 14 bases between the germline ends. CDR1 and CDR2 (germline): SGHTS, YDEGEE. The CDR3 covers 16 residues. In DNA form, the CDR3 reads TGTGCCAGCAGCTTGAAGAGGGCGCGGAGCTCCTACGAGCAGTACTTC. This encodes CASSLKRARSSYEQYF.

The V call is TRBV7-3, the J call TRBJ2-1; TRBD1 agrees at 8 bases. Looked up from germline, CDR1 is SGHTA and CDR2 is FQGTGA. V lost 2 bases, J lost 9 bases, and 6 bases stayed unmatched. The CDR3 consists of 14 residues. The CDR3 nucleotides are TGTGCCAGCAGCTTACGAGACAGGGGAAGTGAGCAGTTCTTC. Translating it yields CASSLRDRGSEQFF.

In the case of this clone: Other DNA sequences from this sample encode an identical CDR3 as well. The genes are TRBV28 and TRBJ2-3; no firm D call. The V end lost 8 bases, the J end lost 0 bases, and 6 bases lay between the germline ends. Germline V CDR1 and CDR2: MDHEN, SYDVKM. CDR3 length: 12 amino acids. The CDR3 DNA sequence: TGTGCCAGCCGTCCGAGCACAGATACGCAGTATTTT. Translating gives CASRPSTDTQYF.

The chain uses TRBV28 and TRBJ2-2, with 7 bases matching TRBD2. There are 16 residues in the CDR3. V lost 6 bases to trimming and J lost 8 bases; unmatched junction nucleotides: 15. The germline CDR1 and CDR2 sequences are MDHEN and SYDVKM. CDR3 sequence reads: CASSDYVRREAGELFF. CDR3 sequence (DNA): TGTGCCAGCAGCGACTACGTGAGACGGGAGGCTGGGGAGCTGTTTTTT.

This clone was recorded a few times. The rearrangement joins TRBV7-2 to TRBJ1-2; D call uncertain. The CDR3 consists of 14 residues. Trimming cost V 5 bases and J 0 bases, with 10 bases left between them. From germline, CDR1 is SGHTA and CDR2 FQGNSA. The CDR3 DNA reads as TGTGCCAGCAGCCTCAGTGGGACTAACTATGGCTACACCTTC. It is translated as CASSLSGTNYGYTF.

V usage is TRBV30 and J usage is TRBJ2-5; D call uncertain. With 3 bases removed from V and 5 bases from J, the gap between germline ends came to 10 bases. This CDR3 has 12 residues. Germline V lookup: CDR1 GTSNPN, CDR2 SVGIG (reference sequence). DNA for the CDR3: TGTGCCTGGAGCGGAACGGGTGAGACCCAGTACTTC. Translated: CAWSGTGETQYF.

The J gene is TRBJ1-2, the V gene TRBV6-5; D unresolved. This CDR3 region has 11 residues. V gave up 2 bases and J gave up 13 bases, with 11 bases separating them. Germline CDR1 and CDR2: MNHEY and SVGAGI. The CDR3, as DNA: TGTGCCAGCAGTTACGGTCCTATGATCACCTTC. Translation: CASSYGPMITF.

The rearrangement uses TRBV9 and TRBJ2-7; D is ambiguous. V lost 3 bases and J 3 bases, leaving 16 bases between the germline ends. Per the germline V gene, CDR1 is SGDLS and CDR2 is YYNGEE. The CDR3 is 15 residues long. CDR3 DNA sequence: TGTGCCAGCAGCGGCAATCCGGGCCTGTACTACGAGCAGTACTTC. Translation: CASSGNPGLYYEQYF.

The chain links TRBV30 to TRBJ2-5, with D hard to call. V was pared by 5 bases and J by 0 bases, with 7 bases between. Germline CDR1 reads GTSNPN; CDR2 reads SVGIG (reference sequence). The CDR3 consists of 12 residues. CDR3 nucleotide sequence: TGTGCCTGGCAACCGTACCAAGAGACCCAGTACTTC. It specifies CAWQPYQETQYF.